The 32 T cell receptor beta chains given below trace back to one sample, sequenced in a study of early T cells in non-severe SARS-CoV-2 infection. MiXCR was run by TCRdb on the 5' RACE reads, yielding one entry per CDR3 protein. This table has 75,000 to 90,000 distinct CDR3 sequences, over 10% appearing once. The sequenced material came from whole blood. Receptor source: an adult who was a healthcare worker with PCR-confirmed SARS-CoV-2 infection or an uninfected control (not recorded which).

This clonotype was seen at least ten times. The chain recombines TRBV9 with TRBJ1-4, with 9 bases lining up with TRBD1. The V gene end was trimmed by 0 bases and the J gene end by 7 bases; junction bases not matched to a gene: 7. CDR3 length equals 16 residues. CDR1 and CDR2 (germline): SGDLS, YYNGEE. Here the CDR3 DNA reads TGTGCCAGCAGCGTAGTAGAGGGACAGGGATGTGAAAAACTGTTTTTT. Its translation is CASSVVEGQGCEKLFF.

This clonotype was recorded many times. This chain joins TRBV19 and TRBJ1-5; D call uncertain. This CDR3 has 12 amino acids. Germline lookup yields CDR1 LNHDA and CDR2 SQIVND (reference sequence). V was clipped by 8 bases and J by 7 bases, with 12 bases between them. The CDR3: CASQEGWQPQHF. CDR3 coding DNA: TGTGCCAGTCAGGAGGGCTGGCAGCCCCAGCATTTT.

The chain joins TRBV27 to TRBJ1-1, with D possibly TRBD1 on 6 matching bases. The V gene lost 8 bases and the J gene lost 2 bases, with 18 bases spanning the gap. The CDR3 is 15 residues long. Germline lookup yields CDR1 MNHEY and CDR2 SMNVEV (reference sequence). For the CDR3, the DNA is TGTGCCAGCCGCCCCGGGAACAGGGACAACACTGAAGCTTTCTTT. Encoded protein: CASRPGNRDNTEAFF.

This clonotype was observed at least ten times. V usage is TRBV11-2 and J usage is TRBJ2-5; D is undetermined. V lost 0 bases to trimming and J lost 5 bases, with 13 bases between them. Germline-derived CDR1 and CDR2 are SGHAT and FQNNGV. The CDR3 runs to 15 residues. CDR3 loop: CASSLDLVFGETQYF. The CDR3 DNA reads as TGTGCCAGCAGCTTAGATCTGGTGTTCGGGGAGACCCAGTACTTC. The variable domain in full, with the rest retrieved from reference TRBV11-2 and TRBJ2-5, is EAGVAQSPRYKIIEKRQSVAFWCNPISGHATLYWYQQILGQGPKLLIQFQNNGVVDDSQLPKDRFSAERLKGVDSTLKIQPAKLEDSAVYLCASSLDLVFGETQYFGPGTRLLVL.

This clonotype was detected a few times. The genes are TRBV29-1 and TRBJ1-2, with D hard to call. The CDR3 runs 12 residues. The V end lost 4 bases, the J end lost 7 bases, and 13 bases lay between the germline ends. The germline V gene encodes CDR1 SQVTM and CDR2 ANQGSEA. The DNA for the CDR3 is TGCAGCGTTGCCGGGGAGGAAGGTGGCTACACCTTC. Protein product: CSVAGEEGGYTF.

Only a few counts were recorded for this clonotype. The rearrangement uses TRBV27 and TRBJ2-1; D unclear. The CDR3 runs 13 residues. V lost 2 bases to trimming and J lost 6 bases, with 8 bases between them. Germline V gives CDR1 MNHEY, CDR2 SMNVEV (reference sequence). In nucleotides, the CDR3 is TGTGCCAGCAGTTTAGAAGGGCGCAATGAGCAGTTCTTC. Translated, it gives CASSLEGRNEQFF.

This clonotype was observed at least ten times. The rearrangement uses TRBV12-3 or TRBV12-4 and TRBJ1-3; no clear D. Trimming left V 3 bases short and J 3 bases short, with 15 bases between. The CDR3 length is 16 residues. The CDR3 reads CASSFSGTGFGNTIYF. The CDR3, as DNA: TGTGCCAGCAGTTTCTCGGGTACTGGCTTTGGAAACACCATATATTTT.

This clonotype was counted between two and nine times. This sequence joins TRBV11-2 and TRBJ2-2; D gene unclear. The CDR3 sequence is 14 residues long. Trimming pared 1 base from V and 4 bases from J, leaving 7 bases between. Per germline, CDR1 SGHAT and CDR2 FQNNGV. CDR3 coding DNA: TGTGCCAGCAGCTTAGGACCTTCCACCGGGGAGCTGTTTTTT. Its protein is CASSLGPSTGELFF.

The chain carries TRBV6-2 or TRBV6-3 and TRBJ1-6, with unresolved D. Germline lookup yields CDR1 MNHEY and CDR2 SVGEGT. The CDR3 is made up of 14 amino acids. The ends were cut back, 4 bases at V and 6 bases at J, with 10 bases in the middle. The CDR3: CASSSRGGNSPLHF. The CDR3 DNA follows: TGTGCCAGCAGTTCTCGTGGAGGTAATTCACCCCTCCACTTT.

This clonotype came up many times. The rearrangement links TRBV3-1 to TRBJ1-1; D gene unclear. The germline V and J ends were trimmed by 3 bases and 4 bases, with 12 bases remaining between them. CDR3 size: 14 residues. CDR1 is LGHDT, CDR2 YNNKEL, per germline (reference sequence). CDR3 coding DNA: TGTGCCAGCAGCCATTCCTCGGGGTCCACTGAAGCTTTCTTT. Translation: CASSHSSGSTEAFF. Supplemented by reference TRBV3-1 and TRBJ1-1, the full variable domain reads DTAVSQTPKYLVTQMGNDKSIKCEQNLGHDTMYWYKQDSKKFLKIMFSYNNKELIINETVPNRFSPKSPDKAHLNLHINSLELGDSAVYFCASSHSSGSTEAFFGQGTRLTVV.

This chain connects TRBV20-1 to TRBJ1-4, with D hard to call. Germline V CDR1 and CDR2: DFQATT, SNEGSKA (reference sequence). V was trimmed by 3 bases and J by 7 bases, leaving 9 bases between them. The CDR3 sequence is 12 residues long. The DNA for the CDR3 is TGCAGTGCTAGTCCCGTCGGTGAAAAACTGTTTTTT. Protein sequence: CSASPVGEKLFF.

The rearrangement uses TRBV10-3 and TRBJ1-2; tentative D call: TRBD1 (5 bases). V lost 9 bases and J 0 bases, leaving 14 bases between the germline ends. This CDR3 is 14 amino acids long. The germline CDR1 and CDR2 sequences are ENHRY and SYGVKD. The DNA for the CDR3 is TGTGCCATTACCCCGGGACCTGCTAACTATGGCTACACCTTC. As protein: CAITPGPANYGYTF.

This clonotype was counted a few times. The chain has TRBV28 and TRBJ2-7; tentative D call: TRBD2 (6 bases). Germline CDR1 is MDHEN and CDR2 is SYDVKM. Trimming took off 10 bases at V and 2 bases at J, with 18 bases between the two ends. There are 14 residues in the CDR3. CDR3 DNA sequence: TGTGCCACCTCCCCAAGCGGGTTGACCTACGAGCAGTACTTC. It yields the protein CATSPSGLTYEQYF. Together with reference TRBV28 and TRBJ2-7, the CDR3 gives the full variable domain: DVKVTQSSRYLVKRTGEKVFLECVQDMDHENMFWYRQDPGLGLRLIYFSYDVKMKEKGDIPEGYSVSREKKERFSLILESASTNQTSMYLCATSPSGLTYEQYFGPGTRLTVT.

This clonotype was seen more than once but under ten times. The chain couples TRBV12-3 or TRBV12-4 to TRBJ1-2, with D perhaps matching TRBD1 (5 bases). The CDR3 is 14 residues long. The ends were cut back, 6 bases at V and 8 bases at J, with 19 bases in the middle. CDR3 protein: CASSPPSTVEGYTF. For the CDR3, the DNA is TGTGCCAGCAGCCCTCCTTCGACAGTAGAGGGCTACACCTTC.

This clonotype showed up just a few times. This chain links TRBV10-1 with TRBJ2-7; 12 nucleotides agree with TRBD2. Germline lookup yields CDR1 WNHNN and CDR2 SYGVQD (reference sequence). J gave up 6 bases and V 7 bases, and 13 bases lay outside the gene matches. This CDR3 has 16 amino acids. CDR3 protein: CASTRLAGALVFEQYF. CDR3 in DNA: TGCGCCAGCACTAGACTAGCGGGAGCGTTGGTATTCGAGCAGTACTTC.

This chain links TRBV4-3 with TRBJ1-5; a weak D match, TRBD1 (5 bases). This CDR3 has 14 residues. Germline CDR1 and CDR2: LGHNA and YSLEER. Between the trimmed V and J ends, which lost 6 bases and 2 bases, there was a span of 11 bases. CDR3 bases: TGCGCCAGCAGTCCCTTAGGGGGCAATCAGCCCCAGCATTTT. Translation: CASSPLGGNQPQHF.

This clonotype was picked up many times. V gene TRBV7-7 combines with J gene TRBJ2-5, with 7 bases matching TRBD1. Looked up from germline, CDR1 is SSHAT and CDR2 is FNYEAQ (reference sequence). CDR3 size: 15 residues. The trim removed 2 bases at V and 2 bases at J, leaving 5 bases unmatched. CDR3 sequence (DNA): TGTGCCAGCAGCTTACTCGGACAGGCGCAAGAGACCCAGTACTTC. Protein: CASSLLGQAQETQYF.

The chain's CDR3 is CASSQRTSPNNEQFF. The DNA of the CDR3 is TGCGCCAGCAGCCAGAGGACTAGCCCCAACAATGAGCAGTTCTTC. The chain combines TRBV4-3 with TRBJ2-1; TRBD2 agrees at 8 bases. The trim removed 3 bases at V and 5 bases at J, leaving 6 bases unmatched. CDR3 length equals 15 residues. Germline values: CDR1 LGHNA, CDR2 YSLEER.

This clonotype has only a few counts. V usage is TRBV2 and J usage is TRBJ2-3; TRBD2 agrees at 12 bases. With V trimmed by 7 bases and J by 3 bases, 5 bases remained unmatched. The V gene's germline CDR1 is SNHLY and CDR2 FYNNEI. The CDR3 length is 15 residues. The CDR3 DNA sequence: TGTGCCAGCAATCTAGCGGGGGGGCCTACAGATACGCAGTATTTT. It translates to CASNLAGGPTDTQYF.

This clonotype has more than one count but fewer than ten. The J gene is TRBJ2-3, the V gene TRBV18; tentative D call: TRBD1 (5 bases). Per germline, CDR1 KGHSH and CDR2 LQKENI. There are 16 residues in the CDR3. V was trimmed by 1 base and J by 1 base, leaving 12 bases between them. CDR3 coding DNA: TGTGCCAGCTCACCACGCTTAGGGGAAGGCACAGATACGCAGTATTTT. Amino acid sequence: CASSPRLGEGTDTQYF.

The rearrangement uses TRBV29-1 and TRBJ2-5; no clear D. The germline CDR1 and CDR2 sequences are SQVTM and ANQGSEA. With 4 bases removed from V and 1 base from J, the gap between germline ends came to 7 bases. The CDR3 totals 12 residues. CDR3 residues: CSVGKIQETQYF. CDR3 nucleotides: TGCAGCGTTGGAAAAATCCAAGAGACCCAGTACTTC.

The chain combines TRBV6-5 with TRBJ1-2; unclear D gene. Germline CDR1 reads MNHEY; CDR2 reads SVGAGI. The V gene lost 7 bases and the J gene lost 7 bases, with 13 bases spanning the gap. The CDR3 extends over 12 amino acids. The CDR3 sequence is CASIDDIVGYTF. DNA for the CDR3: TGTGCCAGCATCGACGACATAGTTGGCTACACCTTC.

CDR3 amino acids: CSAREGGAQETQYF. Here the CDR3 DNA reads TGCAGTGCTAGAGAAGGCGGGGCGCAAGAGACCCAGTACTTC. The chain has TRBV20-1 and TRBJ2-5; D might be TRBD2 (6 bases). CDR3 size: 14 residues. Germline CDR1 and CDR2: DFQATT and SNEGSKA (reference sequence). The V and J ends lost 0 bases and 2 bases respectively, with 10 bases between them.

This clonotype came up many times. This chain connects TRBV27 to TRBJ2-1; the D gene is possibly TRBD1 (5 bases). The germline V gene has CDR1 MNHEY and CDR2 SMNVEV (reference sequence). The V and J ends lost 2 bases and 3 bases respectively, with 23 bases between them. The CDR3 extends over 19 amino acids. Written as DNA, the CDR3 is TGTGCCAGCAGTTTAAAGGGGTCGGACCTCTCGGTGAGCTACAATGAGCAGTTCTTC. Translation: CASSLKGSDLSVSYNEQFF.

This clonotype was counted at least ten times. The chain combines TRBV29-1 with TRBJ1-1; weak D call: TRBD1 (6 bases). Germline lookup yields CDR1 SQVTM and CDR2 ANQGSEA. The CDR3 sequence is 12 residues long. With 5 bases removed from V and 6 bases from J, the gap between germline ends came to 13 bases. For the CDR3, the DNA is TGCAGCGTTCCTCCCGGGGGGCCTGAAGCTTTCTTT. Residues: CSVPPGGPEAFF.

CDR3 sequence: CASSLGQGADQPQHF. CDR3 DNA: TGTGCCAGCAGTTTGGGACAGGGGGCAGATCAGCCCCAGCATTTT. The chain links TRBV27 to TRBJ1-5; TRBD1 matches at 12 bases. The CDR3 loop spans 15 amino acids. After removal of 3 bases from V and 5 bases from J, the junction contained 2 bases not matched to a gene. Germline V gene sequence: CDR1 MNHEY, CDR2 SMNVEV (reference sequence).

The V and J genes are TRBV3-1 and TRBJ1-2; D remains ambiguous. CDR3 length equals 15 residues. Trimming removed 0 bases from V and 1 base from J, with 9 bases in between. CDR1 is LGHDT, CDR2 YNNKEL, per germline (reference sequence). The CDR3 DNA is TGTGCCAGCAGCCAAGATCTCAGTGATAACTATGGCTACACCTTC. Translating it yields CASSQDLSDNYGYTF. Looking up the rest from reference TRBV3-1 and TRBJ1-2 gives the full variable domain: DTAVSQTPKYLVTQMGNDKSIKCEQNLGHDTMYWYKQDSKKFLKIMFSYNNKELIINETVPNRFSPKSPDKAHLNLHINSLELGDSAVYFCASSQDLSDNYGYTFGSGTRLTVV.

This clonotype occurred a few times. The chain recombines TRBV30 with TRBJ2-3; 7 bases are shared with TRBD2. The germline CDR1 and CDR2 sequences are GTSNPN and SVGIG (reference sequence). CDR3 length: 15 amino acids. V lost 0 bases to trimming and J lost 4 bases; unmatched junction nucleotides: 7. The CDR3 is CAWSVTGGKSDTQYF. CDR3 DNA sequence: TGTGCCTGGAGTGTAACCGGGGGGAAGTCAGATACGCAGTATTTT.

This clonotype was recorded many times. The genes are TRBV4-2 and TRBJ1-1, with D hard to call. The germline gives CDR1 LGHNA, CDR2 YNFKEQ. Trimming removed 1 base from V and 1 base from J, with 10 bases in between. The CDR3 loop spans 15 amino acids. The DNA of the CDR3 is TGTGCCAGCAGCCAAGTTTTAGGCGGGAACACTGAAGCTTTCTTT. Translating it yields CASSQVLGGNTEAFF.

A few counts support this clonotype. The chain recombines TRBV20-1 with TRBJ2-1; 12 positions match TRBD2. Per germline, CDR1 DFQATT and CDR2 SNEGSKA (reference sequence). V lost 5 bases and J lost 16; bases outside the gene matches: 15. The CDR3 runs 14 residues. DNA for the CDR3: TGCAGTGCTGAACCGGGACTAGCGGGTGGTTGGACTTTCTTC. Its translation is CSAEPGLAGGWTFF.

The CDR3 spells CASSLGRLTGNEKLFF. The CDR3 DNA reads TGTGCCAGCAGCTTGGGCCGACTGACAGGAAATGAAAAACTGTTTTTT. The rearrangement links TRBV7-9 to TRBJ1-4; possible D gene TRBD1, 6 bases. Germline lookup yields CDR1 SEHNR and CDR2 FQNEAQ (reference sequence). The V end was cut by 3 bases, the J end by 5 bases, with 16 bases between. The CDR3 has 16 residues.

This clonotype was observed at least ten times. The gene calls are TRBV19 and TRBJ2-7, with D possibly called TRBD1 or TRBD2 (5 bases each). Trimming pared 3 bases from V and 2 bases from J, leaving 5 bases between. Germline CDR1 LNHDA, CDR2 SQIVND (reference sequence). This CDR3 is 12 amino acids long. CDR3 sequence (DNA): TGTGCCAGTAGTATGGGGGCCTACGAGCAGTACTTC. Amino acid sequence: CASSMGAYEQYF.